This note documents a single T cell receptor (beta chain) sequence. Its antigen remains unidentified. This specimen belongs to a study of identical twins. Study conclusions and caveats: Abundant cord blood beta clonotypes carried fewer insertions; memory repertoires showed none. Zero-insertion analyses were open to partial confounding by invariant MAIT and iNKT cells. For out-of-frame beta sequences, excess twin sharing was weaker.

Looked up from germline, CDR1 is SEHNR and CDR2 is FQNEAQ (reference sequence). The V gene end was trimmed by 4 bases and the J gene end by 6 bases; junction bases not matched to a gene: 11. The CDR3 has 17 residues. It was template switching that added a universal primer site, and there were unique molecular identifiers on the cDNA. TCRdb used MiXCR to reprocess the 5' RACE reads, holding one entry per CDR3 protein. The table has roughly 570,000 distinct CDR3 sequences, roughly 9.5% seen once; the top ten hold under 3%. This same sample was also taken into another study, of yellow fever vaccine responses in identical twins.

The sequence came from a woman aged 18-29 years in good health. J is TRBJ2-1 and V is TRBV7-9, with 11 bases fitting TRBD2. Sequenced input: PBMCs. Here the CDR3 reads CASSSLAVAGGPNEQFF. The CDR3 region has the DNA TGTGCCAGCAGCTCCCTCGCGGTAGCGGGAGGGCCCAATGAGCAGTTCTTC. The whole variable domain, filled in from reference TRBV7-9 and TRBJ2-1, reads DTGVSQNPRHKITKRGQNVTFRCDPISEHNRLYWYRQTLGQGPEFLTYFQNEAQLEKSRLLSDRFSAERPKGSFSTLEIQRTEQGDSAMYLCASSSLAVAGGPNEQFFGPGTRLTVL.